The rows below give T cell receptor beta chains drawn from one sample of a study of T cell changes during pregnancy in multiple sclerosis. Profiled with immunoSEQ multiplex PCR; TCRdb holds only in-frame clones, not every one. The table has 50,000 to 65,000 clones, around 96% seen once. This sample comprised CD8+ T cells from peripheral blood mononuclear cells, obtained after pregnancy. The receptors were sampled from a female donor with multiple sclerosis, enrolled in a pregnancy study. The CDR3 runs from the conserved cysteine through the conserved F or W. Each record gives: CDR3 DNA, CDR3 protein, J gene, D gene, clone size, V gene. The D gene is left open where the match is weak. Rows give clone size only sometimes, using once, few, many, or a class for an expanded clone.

TGTGCCAGCAGTTTTACTAGCGGGAGGACCGGGGAGCTGTTTTTT	CASSFTSGRTGELFF	TRBJ2-2	TRBD2	-	TRBV27
TGTGCCAGCAGTTTTAGATGGGGACTGTCCTACGAGCAGTACTTC	CASSFRWGLSYEQYF	TRBJ2-7	-	-	TRBV13
TGTGCCAGCAGGTTCACAGGGATCTATGGCTACACCTTC	CASRFTGIYGYTF	TRBJ1-2	-	-	TRBV28
TGTGCCAGCAGCTTAGCCGGGAGCACAGATACGCAGTATTTT	CASSLAGSTDTQYF	TRBJ2-3	-	-	TRBV11-2
TGTGCCAGCAGCTTGTCAGGGAGTGGGGGGGAGACCCAGTACTTC	CASSLSGSGGETQYF	TRBJ2-5	-	once	TRBV11-2
TGTGCCAGCAGCTTACTCAGATCCAATGAGCAGTTCTTC	CASSLLRSNEQFF	TRBJ2-1	-	-	TRBV7-9
TGTGCCAGCAGCTTAGTTTTAGCGGGAGGAGATGAGCAGTTCTTC	CASSLVLAGGDEQFF	TRBJ2-1	TRBD2	-	TRBV11-2
TGCAGCGTTGAAGTACAGGGGGTGGGAGGCTACACCTTC	CSVEVQGVGGYTF	TRBJ1-2	TRBD1	-	TRBV29-1
TGTGCCAGCAGCCGGCAGCGGGAGGGATACAATGAGCAGTTCTTC	CASSRQREGYNEQFF	TRBJ2-1	TRBD2	once	TRBV13
TGTGCCAGCAGTGCCCCGGACAGGGCCTACGAGCAGTACTTC	CASSAPDRAYEQYF	TRBJ2-7	TRBD1	-	TRBV6-1
TGTGCCAGCAGCTCCCTCTTGGAAAAACTGTTTTTT	CASSSLLEKLFF	TRBJ1-4	-	-	TRBV7-9
TGTGCCAGCAGTTACTTTGAGGGCGCGGCCGGGGAGCTGTTTTTT	CASSYFEGAAGELFF	TRBJ2-2	-	once	TRBV28
TGTGCCAGCAGCTTTTGGCGGGGACAGGGGTCGCGCAATCAGCCCCAGCATTTT	CASSFWRGQGSRNQPQHF	TRBJ1-5	TRBD1	-	TRBV5-6
TGCAGCGTTGAAGATTGGGCGGGACTCCTTAAAGAGACCCAGTACTTC	CSVEDWAGLLKETQYF	TRBJ2-5	-	-	TRBV29-1
TGTGCCAGCAGCCCTAGCGGGGGGTCTTACAATGAGCAGTTCTTC	CASSPSGGSYNEQFF	TRBJ2-1	TRBD2	-	TRBV28
TGTGCCAGCAGTTTACGCGGAAACACAGATACGCAGTATTTT	CASSLRGNTDTQYF	TRBJ2-3	-	-	TRBV27
TGTGCCGGCCGACGGGACTATGGCTACACCTTC	CAGRRDYGYTF	TRBJ1-2	-	-	TRBV30
TGTGCCAGCAGCTTTCGGGCGGGAGAGAGCGAGCAGTACTTC	CASSFRAGESEQYF	TRBJ2-7	TRBD2	-	TRBV5-6
TGTGCCTGGAGTGAGGGCGGGACTGAAGCTTTCTTT	CAWSEGGTEAFF	TRBJ1-1	-	-	TRBV30
TGCGCCAGCAGCCCGGACAGGAGCATCACAGATACGCAGTATTTT	CASSPDRSITDTQYF	TRBJ2-3	TRBD1	-	TRBV5-1
TGTGCCAGCAGCAGGGGGCAGCCCCAGCATTTT	CASSRGQPQHF	TRBJ1-5	TRBD1	-	TRBV28
TGTGCCAGCAGTGACGGATTTTCAGGGGTCCCTTCGGGCGAGCAGTACTTC	CASSDGFSGVPSGEQYF	TRBJ2-7	-	-	TRBV6-4
TGTGCCAGCAGCTTGGGGACAGGGGATCAGCCCCAGCATTTT	CASSLGTGDQPQHF	TRBJ1-5	TRBD1	-	TRBV5-4
TGTGCCAGCAGTGGGGGACTAGCGGACAACTACAATGAGCAGTTCTTC	CASSGGLADNYNEQFF	TRBJ2-1	TRBD2	-	TRBV2
TGTGCCAGTAGTCCGGCTAGCGGGGCCTACGAGCAGTACTTC	CASSPASGAYEQYF	TRBJ2-7	TRBD2	-	TRBV19
TGTGCCAGCAGCCGCCACCTCTCACCCCGGGGGGAGACCCAGTACTTC	CASSRHLSPRGETQYF	TRBJ2-5	-	-	TRBV28
TGCGCCAGCAGCCAAGATTGGGACAGTAGCTCCTACGAGCAGTACTTC	CASSQDWDSSSYEQYF	TRBJ2-7	TRBD1	-	TRBV4-3
TGTGCCAGCGCATCCCGACAGGGCTACGGTAATGAAAAACTGTTTTTT	CASASRQGYGNEKLFF	TRBJ1-4	TRBD1	-	TRBV7-9
TGTGCCAGTAGTGGGCTAGCGGGAGGGCCGGAGGAGACCCAGTACTTC	CASSGLAGGPEETQYF	TRBJ2-5	TRBD2	-	TRBV19
TGTGCCAGCAGTTACCACCAAGCAAAGACCGGGGAGCTGTTTTTT	CASSYHQAKTGELFF	TRBJ2-2	-	-	TRBV6-5
TGTGCCAGCAGTTTATCCGCGGGACTAAAGACCTACGAGCAGTACTTC	CASSLSAGLKTYEQYF	TRBJ2-7	TRBD2	-	TRBV27
TGTGCCAGCAGTGCCGGGACAGGTCAGCCCCAGCATTTT	CASSAGTGQPQHF	TRBJ1-5	TRBD1	-	TRBV28
TGTGCCAGCAGCCCTCCGACATTTGAAGCTTTCTTT	CASSPPTFEAFF	TRBJ1-1	-	-	TRBV28
TGTGCCAGCAGTTCGGGGGGGGAGTTCGAGCAGTACTTC	CASSSGGEFEQYF	TRBJ2-7	TRBD2	-	TRBV27
TGTGCCAGCAGTGCAGGGGACCAAGAGACCCAGTACTTC	CASSAGDQETQYF	TRBJ2-5	-	-	TRBV2
TGTGCCAGCAGCGGGGGACTCCTGTACGATGAGCAGTTCTTC	CASSGGLLYDEQFF	TRBJ2-1	-	-	TRBV14